The 5 T cell receptor beta chains below all came from one sample that was sequenced in a study of CD8 T cells in Susac syndrome. With random hexamers, reverse transcription was performed on about 0.45 to 1 ug of RNA. One entry per CDR3 protein results from TCRdb running MiXCR on the immunoSEQ multiplex PCR reads. The sample comprises about 200,000 distinct CDR3 sequences, 90% to 95% of which are singletons, and about 0.09% rests with the top ten. The source material was CD4+ T cells from PBMCs. Source of these receptors: a human donor with multiple sclerosis.

This clonotype occurred once. The chain employs TRBV20-1 and TRBJ2-1; 11 bases align to TRBD2. Trimming removed 6 bases from V and 10 bases from J; junction bases left unmatched: 2. This CDR3 comprises 11 residues. Looked up from germline, CDR1 is DFQATT and CDR2 is SNEGSKA (reference sequence). Written as DNA, the CDR3 is TGCAGTGCCACTAGCGGGGGCGAGCAGTTCTTC. Its protein is CSATSGGEQFF.

The V call is TRBV2, the J call TRBJ2-5; 9 bases align to TRBD2. The trim removed 8 bases at V and 5 bases at J, leaving 6 bases unmatched. The CDR3 spans 13 residues. From germline, CDR1 is SNHLY and CDR2 FYNNEI. The chain's CDR3 is CASLGLARETQYF. In nucleotides, the CDR3 is TGTGCCAGCCTAGGACTAGCGAGGGAGACCCAGTACTTC.

This chain links TRBV30 with TRBJ1-4, with 7 bases aligning to TRBD1. There are 15 residues in the CDR3. Trimming took 4 bases from V and 0 from J; bases not matched to a gene: 5. The V gene's germline CDR1 is GTSNPN and CDR2 SVGIG (reference sequence). The CDR3 here is CAWTDTGATNEKLFF. The CDR3 DNA reads as TGTGCCTGGACCGATACAGGGGCAACTAATGAAAAACTGTTTTTT.

The chain is built from TRBV30 and TRBJ1-2, with D unresolved. Trimming removed 0 bases from V and 1 base from J, with 15 bases in between. CDR1 and CDR2 (germline): GTSNPN, SVGIG (reference sequence). CDR3 length: 16 residues. The CDR3 DNA reads as TGTGCCTGGAGTGTTCGGGTCAGCCGCTTTAACTATGGCTACACCTTC. The encoded protein is CAWSVRVSRFNYGYTF.

The V and J genes are TRBV3-1 and TRBJ2-1; no firm D call. The V gene's germline CDR1 is LGHDT and CDR2 YNNKEL (reference sequence). The CDR3 extends over 12 amino acids. V lost 2 bases to trimming and J lost 12 bases, with 11 bases between them. The CDR3, as DNA: TGTGCCAGCAGCCAATTTCGCCTGCGGCAGTTCTTC. It yields the protein CASSQFRLRQFF.